The table lists the clone carrying this TCR beta chain with a count of one. What it recognizes is unknown. The data derive from a study of cytomegalovirus exposure and HLA in healthy donors. Study context: A prior analysis found 117 million unique TCR beta sequences from around 180 million T cells.

Primers for the PCR totalled 60 Vbeta and 13 Jbeta. Original processing methods: In a later analysis, the count reached some 83 million unique TCR beta chains, with 10 million to 11 million shared. Assay used: immunoSEQ multiplex PCR; TCRdb lists only in-frame clones, some missing. The D gene and trimming were derived from the DNA, and the V and J assignments and clone size from that table. The sample contains roughly 130,000 clones, roughly 79% of which appear only once. Broader study findings: DRB1 had the most TCR associations and HLA-C the fewest, a later analysis found, with rates varying by HLA locus.

From germline, CDR1 is SGHAT and CDR2 FQDESV (reference sequence). The CDR3 runs 16 residues. Trimming removed 0 bases from V and 2 bases from J; junction bases left unmatched: 3. The receptor comes from a woman aged 35 to 49 in good health and CMV-seronegative. This chain connects TRBV11-1 to TRBJ2-7; 11 bases line up with TRBD1. The sequenced sample consisted of PBMCs. CDR3 region: CASSLAGQGGTYEQYF. CDR3 coding DNA: TGTGCCAGCAGCTTAGCGGGACAGGGGGGAACCTACGAGCAGTACTTC.